The 21 T cell receptor beta chains presented below share a single source sample, sequenced in a study of T cells expressing NK-cell markers. For each CDR3 protein, TCRdb gives one entry from its re-call of the 5' RACE reads, without DNA. This table lists fewer than 400,000 distinct CDR3 sequences. The sample consisted of blood T cells: a sorted CD56 or NKG2C T cell subset, CD4+ or CD8+ T cells, or bulk PBMC T cells (not recorded which). The source is a man aged 18-75 years in good health.

The V and J genes are TRBV19 and TRBJ2-6; TCRdb's assignment of TRBD1 cannot be checked, as there is no DNA. From germline, CDR1 is LNHDA and CDR2 SQIVND (reference sequence). The CDR3 extends over 16 amino acids. CDR3 in amino acids: CASSTHRGSGANVLTF.

This chain uses TRBV9 with TRBJ1-2; the D call of TRBD1 rests on TCRdb alone, since no DNA is present to check it. Germline assignment: CDR1 SGDLS and CDR2 YYNGEE. The length of the CDR3 is 15 residues. CDR3 protein: CASSGVPQANYGYTF.

The chain links TRBV12-3 or TRBV12-4 to TRBJ2-2; TCRdb indicates TRBD2, and absent DNA this call remains unverified. The CDR3 is made up of 16 amino acids. The CDR3 loop reads CASTLLRGGRTGELFF.

The gene calls are TRBV2 and TRBJ1-2. The CDR3 is 14 amino acids. CDR1 SNHLY and CDR2 FYNNEI come from the germline V gene. CDR3 loop: CASSASRTNYGYTF.

The gene calls are TRBV5-1 and TRBJ1-1. CDR3 length equals 15 residues. Germline V CDR1 and CDR2: SGHRS, YFSETQ. This chain's CDR3 is CASSLTILSGTEAFF.

The chain links TRBV12-3 or TRBV12-4 to TRBJ1-6; TCRdb's assignment of TRBD1 cannot be checked, as there is no DNA. CDR3 length equals 16 residues. The CDR3 sequence is CASSPRGSSYNSPLHF.

The rearrangement links TRBV7-9 to TRBJ1-6; the TCRdb call, TRBD1, lacks DNA for checking. The CDR3 runs to 16 residues. Germline V gene sequence: CDR1 SEHNR, CDR2 FQNEAQ (reference sequence). The CDR3 sequence: CASSLALGQGYSPLHF.

The CDR3 protein is CASSFRDSRISGNTIYF. J is TRBJ1-3 and V is TRBV12-3 or TRBV12-4; absent DNA, TCRdb's TRBD1 call cannot be checked. The CDR3 covers 17 residues.

This chain uses TRBV6-1 with TRBJ2-3; the TCRdb call, TRBD1, lacks DNA for checking. Per germline, CDR1 MNHNS and CDR2 SASEGT. The length of the CDR3 is 14 residues. The chain's CDR3 is CASRRGVGTDTQYF.

The V and J genes are TRBV5-1 and TRBJ2-2; the TCRdb D gene call, TRBD1, has no DNA to confirm it. This CDR3 spans 16 amino acids. Germline loops: CDR1 SGHRS, CDR2 YFSETQ. Here the CDR3 reads CASSLAGVQNTGELFF.

This chain links TRBV6-5 with TRBJ1-5; TCRdb's D gene call, TRBD1, goes unchecked for lack of DNA. Per the germline V gene, CDR1 is MNHEY and CDR2 is SVGAGI. The CDR3 contains 14 residues. The CDR3 is CASSSLGANQAQHF.

The CDR3: CASSKARQAGGNQPQHF. The chain carries TRBV21-1 and TRBJ1-5; TCRdb picks TRBD1, but there is no DNA to check that call. TRBV21-1 is given as a pseudogene. The CDR3 length is 17 residues.

This chain links TRBV18 with TRBJ2-3. Germline V gene data show CDR1 as KGHSH and CDR2 as LQKENI. The CDR3 extends over 16 amino acids. This chain's CDR3 is CASSPNRGASTDTQYF.

CDR3 loop: CSAPGDRLSYNEQFF. The rearrangement joins TRBV20-1 to TRBJ2-1; the D call from TCRdb, TRBD1, cannot be confirmed without DNA. The V gene's germline CDR1 is DFQATT and CDR2 SNEGSKA (reference sequence). This CDR3 is built from 15 residues.

The gene calls are TRBV18 and TRBJ2-5. Germline V lookup: CDR1 KGHSH, CDR2 LQKENI. The CDR3 consists of 14 residues. CDR3 protein: CASSHGTDQETQYF.

The chain combines TRBV7-9 with TRBJ1-2; TCRdb proposes TRBD1, but this gene call is untestable without DNA. Germline loops: CDR1 SEHNR, CDR2 FQNEAQ (reference sequence). CDR3 length: 11 residues. CDR3 in amino acids: CASSLQTENTF.

The V and J genes are TRBV7-8 and TRBJ2-3; TCRdb reports TRBD1, a call that lacks DNA to check it against. Germline values: CDR1 SGHVS, CDR2 FQNEAQ. The CDR3 has 16 residues. The CDR3 reads CASSPQGRLGRDTQYF.

The J gene is TRBJ2-1, the V gene TRBV7-9; the TCRdb call, TRBD1, lacks DNA for checking. The CDR3 is 13 amino acids. Germline V lookup: CDR1 SEHNR, CDR2 FQNEAQ (reference sequence). The CDR3 protein is CASDDRGVYEQFF.

The J gene is TRBJ1-2, the V gene TRBV5-1; the TCRdb D gene call, TRBD1, has no DNA to confirm it. The CDR3 sequence is 13 residues long. The germline V gene has CDR1 SGHRS and CDR2 YFSETQ. CDR3 residues: CASSRGPDYGYTF.

The chain joins TRBV6-1 to TRBJ1-1; TCRdb proposes TRBD1, but this gene call is untestable without DNA. The CDR3 sequence is 14 residues long. Germline V CDR1 and CDR2: MNHNS, SASEGT. CDR3 sequence reads: CASSATGRNTEAFF.

This chain links TRBV2 with TRBJ1-4. CDR1 is SNHLY, CDR2 FYNNEI, per germline. The CDR3 has 15 amino acids. This CDR3 is CASSARRGDNEKLFF.